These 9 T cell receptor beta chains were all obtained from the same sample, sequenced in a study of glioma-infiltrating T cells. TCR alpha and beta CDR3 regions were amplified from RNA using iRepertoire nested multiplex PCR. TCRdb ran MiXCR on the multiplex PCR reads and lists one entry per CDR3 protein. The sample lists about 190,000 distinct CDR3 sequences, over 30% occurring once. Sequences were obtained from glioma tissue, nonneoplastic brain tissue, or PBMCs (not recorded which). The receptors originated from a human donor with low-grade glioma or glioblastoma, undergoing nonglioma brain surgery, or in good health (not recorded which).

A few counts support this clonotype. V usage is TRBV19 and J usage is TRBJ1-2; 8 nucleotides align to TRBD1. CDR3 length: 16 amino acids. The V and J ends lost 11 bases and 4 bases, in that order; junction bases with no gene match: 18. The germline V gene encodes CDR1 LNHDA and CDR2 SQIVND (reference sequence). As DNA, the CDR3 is TGTGCCTCTCCTGCCGGGACAGGTGGGGTAATCTATGGCTACACCTTC. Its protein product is CASPAGTGGVIYGYTF.

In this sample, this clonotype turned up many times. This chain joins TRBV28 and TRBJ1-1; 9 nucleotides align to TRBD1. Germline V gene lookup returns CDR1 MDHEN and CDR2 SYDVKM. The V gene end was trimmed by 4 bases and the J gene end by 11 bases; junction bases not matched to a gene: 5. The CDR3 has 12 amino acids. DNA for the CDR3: TGTGCCAGCAGTTCGGGGACAGGGACCGCTTTCTTT. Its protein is CASSSGTGTAFF.

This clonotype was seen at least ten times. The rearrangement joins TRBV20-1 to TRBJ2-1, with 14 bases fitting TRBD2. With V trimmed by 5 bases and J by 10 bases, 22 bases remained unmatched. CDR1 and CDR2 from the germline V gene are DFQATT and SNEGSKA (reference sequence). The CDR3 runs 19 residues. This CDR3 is CSASSGTSGSLSYYEEQFF. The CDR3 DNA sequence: TGCAGTGCTTCCTCCGGGACTAGCGGGAGCCTATCCTATTATGAGGAGCAGTTCTTC.

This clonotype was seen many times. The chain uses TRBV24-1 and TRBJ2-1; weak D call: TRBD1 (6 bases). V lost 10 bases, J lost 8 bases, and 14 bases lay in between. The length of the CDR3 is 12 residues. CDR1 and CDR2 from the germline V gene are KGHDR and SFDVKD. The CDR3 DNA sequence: TGTGCCACGAAAGGGGGTGGCGATGAGCAGTTCTTC. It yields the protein CATKGGGDEQFF.

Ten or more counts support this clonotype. CDR3 loop: CASSSLSGIWGGETQYF. In nucleotides, the CDR3 is TGTGCCAGCAGCTCCTTAAGCGGGATCTGGGGGGGGGAGACCCAGTACTTC. This chain links TRBV7-2 with TRBJ2-5, with TRBD2 matching over 7 bases. The CDR3 is 17 residues long. The germline V gene encodes CDR1 SGHTA and CDR2 FQGNSA. V was pared by 4 bases and J by 5 bases, with 16 bases of the junction left unmatched.

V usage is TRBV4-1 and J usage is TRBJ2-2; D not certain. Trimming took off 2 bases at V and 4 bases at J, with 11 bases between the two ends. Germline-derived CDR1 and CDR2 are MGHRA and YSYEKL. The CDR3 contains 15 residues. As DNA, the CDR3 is TGCGCCAGCAGCCAATCCTCAAGAATCACCGGGGAGCTGTTTTTT. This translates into CASSQSSRITGELFF.

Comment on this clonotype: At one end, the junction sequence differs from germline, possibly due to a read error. The CDR3 region is CSSNFQGASGANVLTF. The CDR3 DNA reads TGTTCCAGCAATTTTCAGGGGGCCTCGGGGGCCAACGTCCTGACTTTC. The rearrangement links TRBV6-5 to TRBJ2-6; 8 bases map to TRBD1. From germline, CDR1 is MNHEY and CDR2 SVGAGI. CDR3 length: 16 amino acids.

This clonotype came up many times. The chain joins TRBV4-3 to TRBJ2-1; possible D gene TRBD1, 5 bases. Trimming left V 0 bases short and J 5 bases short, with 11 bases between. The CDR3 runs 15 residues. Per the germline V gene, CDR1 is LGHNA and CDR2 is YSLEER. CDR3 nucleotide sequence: TGCGCCAGCAGCCAAGATCCCAGGGTTCACAATGAGCAGTTCTTC. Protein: CASSQDPRVHNEQFF.

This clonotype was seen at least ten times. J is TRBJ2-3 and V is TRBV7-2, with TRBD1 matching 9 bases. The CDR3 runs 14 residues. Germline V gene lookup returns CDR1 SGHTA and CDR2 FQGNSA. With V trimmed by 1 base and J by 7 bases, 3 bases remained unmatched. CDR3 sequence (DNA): TGTGCCAGCAGCTTAGGGACAGGGGCAAATACGCAGTATTTT. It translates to CASSLGTGANTQYF.